This entry is about one T cell receptor (beta chain). Its antigen remains unknown. The primer mix had 60 Vbeta and 13 Jbeta primers. Sequencing was performed with immunoSEQ multiplex PCR; in TCRdb, only in-frame clones are kept and a portion is missing. The data hold 200,000 to 250,000 clones, with 75% to 80% observed a single time. Deletions cut 5 bases from V and 2 bases from J, with 12 bases between. Per germline, CDR1 SEHNR and CDR2 FQNEAQ (reference sequence). The CDR3 consists of 15 residues. The sample comes from a study of cytomegalovirus exposure and HLA in healthy donors. At the level of the study: In a previous analysis, around 110 million unique TCR beta sequences were found from 150 million to 200 million T cells.

Broader study findings: TRBV6-2, TRBV6-3 and some other V segments were unresolvable in 87-base-pair reads. There were several of the most significant clusters that appeared linked to common viral pathogens in a later analysis.

The specimen sequenced was PBMCs. The chain is built from TRBV7-9 and TRBJ2-2; D perhaps matches TRBD2 (6 bases). This sequence was found in a man younger than 35 in good health and CMV-seronegative. The CDR3 DNA reads as TGTGCCAGCAGCACCTCCGGGACTAACACCGGGGAGCTGTTTTTT. It specifies CASSTSGTNTGELFF.